What follows are 12 T cell receptor beta chains derived from one specimen sequenced in a study of blood T cell repertoires in COVID-19. Clones were read by immunoSEQ multiplex PCR, and TCRdb kept only the in-frame ones, dropping some. The sample has more than 200,000 clones, 70% to 90% seen once. Source material: PBMCs or T cells enriched from blood (not recorded which). The receptors here all came from a man aged 25 to 40 who had recovered from COVID-19.

The V call is TRBV1, the J call TRBJ2-2; the table's D call, TRBD2, was not checked against the DNA. TRBV1 is a known pseudogene. The CDR3 runs 18 residues. CDR3 residues: CTSSHADCSGISLGELFF. In DNA form, the CDR3 reads TGCACCAGCAGCCATGCGGATTGTAGCGGGATTTCTCTCGGGGAGCTGTTTTTT.

The chain is built from TRBV18 and TRBJ2-7; the match to TRBD2 covers 7 bases. Trimming at V came to 4 bases and at J to 3 bases, leaving 9 bases not matched to a gene. Per germline, CDR1 KGHSH and CDR2 LQKENI. This CDR3 contains 15 residues. CDR3 protein: CASSRIREDFYEQYF. Here the CDR3 DNA reads TGTGCCAGCTCACGAATACGGGAGGATTTCTACGAGCAGTACTTC.

This chain uses TRBV7-9 with TRBJ2-2; a possible D gene is TRBD1 (6 bases). CDR3 length equals 14 residues. CDR1 is SEHNR and CDR2 is FQNEAQ in the germline V gene (reference sequence). V lost 1 base and J 6 bases, leaving 9 bases between the germline ends. The CDR3 reads CASSLVQGAGELFF. As DNA, the CDR3 is TGTGCCAGCAGCTTAGTACAGGGCGCCGGGGAGCTGTTTTTT.

The chain recombines TRBV6-5 with TRBJ2-2; 7 nucleotides align to TRBD1. After removal of 4 bases from V and 1 base from J, the junction contained 3 bases not matched to a gene. The V gene's germline CDR1 is MNHEY and CDR2 SVGAGI. This CDR3 region has 15 residues. In DNA, the CDR3 is TGTGCCAGCAGTTTCCGGGACAGGAACACCGGGGAGCTGTTTTTT. Residues: CASSFRDRNTGELFF.

This clone was recorded only once. The chain joins TRBV6-5 to TRBJ2-7, with TRBD2 matching over 7 bases. Trimming took 0 bases from V and 0 from J; bases not matched to a gene: 2. Germline V gives CDR1 MNHEY, CDR2 SVGAGI. This CDR3 has 15 residues. CDR3 residues: CASSYSSGDSYEQYF. DNA of the CDR3: TGTGCCAGCAGTTACTCGAGCGGGGACTCCTACGAGCAGTACTTC.

V usage is TRBV6-5 and J usage is TRBJ2-1; tentative D call: TRBD2 (6 bases). The CDR3 totals 14 residues. The germline V gene has CDR1 MNHEY and CDR2 SVGAGI. V was clipped by 4 bases and J by 10 bases, with 17 bases between them. The CDR3 region is CASSSPRDSGEQFF. DNA of the CDR3: TGTGCCAGCAGTTCCCCCCGGGACTCCGGCGAGCAGTTCTTC.

The chain uses TRBV7-2 and TRBJ1-2; possible D gene TRBD1, 5 bases. The CDR3 extends over 13 amino acids. CDR1 and CDR2 from the germline V gene are SGHTA and FQGNSA. The V end lost 1 base, the J end lost 7 bases, and 10 bases lay between the germline ends. The chain's CDR3 is CASSLEAGFGYTF. DNA for the CDR3: TGTGCCAGCAGCTTAGAAGCAGGGTTTGGCTACACCTTC.

The rearrangement joins TRBV28 to TRBJ1-5; tentatively, D is TRBD1 (5 bases). CDR3 length equals 15 residues. Between the trimmed V and J ends, which lost 3 bases and 7 bases, there was a span of 16 bases. The germline V gene has CDR1 MDHEN and CDR2 SYDVKM. The CDR3 spells CASSLVGGVGQPQHF. CDR3 DNA: TGTGCCAGCAGTTTGGTTGGGGGGGTCGGACAGCCCCAGCATTTT.

The CDR3 DNA is TGTGCCAGCAGCCTGATAGGGACAGGGATCCACGAGCAGTACTTC. Protein product: CASSLIGTGIHEQYF. The chain combines TRBV5-4 with TRBJ2-7, with 9 bases aligning to TRBD1. Per germline, CDR1 SGHNT and CDR2 YYREEE (reference sequence). This CDR3 is 15 amino acids long. V shed 4 bases, J shed 5 bases, and the junction held 10 bases outside the gene matches.

The chain uses TRBV6-5 and TRBJ1-5, with TRBD1 matching 7 bases. Germline trimming cut 6 bases from V and 1 base from J; bases unmatched to any gene: 6. CDR3 size: 15 residues. Germline values: CDR1 MNHEY, CDR2 SVGAGI. In DNA form, the CDR3 reads TGTGCCAGCAGCGGCGACAGGGCCAGCAATCAGCCCCAGCATTTT. Translated: CASSGDRASNQPQHF.

V gene TRBV6-5 combines with J gene TRBJ1-2, with TRBD1 identical over 9 bases. With 7 bases clipped from V and 0 bases from J, the junction kept 6 bases outside the gene matches. The germline CDR1 and CDR2 sequences are MNHEY and SVGAGI. The CDR3 contains 15 residues. The CDR3 reads CASNLRQGANYGYTF. DNA of the CDR3: TGTGCCAGCAACCTTCGACAGGGGGCTAACTATGGCTACACCTTC.

The genes are TRBV19 and TRBJ2-7; no clear D. V lost 4 bases to trimming and J lost 5 bases, with 15 bases between them. The germline V gene has CDR1 LNHDA and CDR2 SQIVND (reference sequence). The CDR3 contains 14 residues. CDR3 nucleotide sequence: TGTGCCAGTAGTACAGATGCCGAAGTAGACGAGCAGTACTTC. Its protein product is CASSTDAEVDEQYF.